The rows below give T cell receptor beta chains drawn from one sample of a study of T cell responses to AZD1222 COVID-19 vaccine. TCRdb keeps only in-frame clones here, not all; method: immunoSEQ multiplex PCR. This table has 100,000 to 150,000 clones, more than 75% appearing once. This specimen consisted of peripheral blood, obtained on day 0 of AZD1222 vaccination. The receptor set was obtained from an adult in good health. The CDR3 runs from the conserved cysteine through the conserved F or W. The D gene is left open where the match is weak. Clone size is given for some rows only: seen once, a few or many times, or a class if the clone is expanded.

j_gene,len,v_gene,d_gene,abundance,CDR3nt,CDR3aa
TRBJ2-4,13,TRBV11-2,.,once,TGTGCCAGCCGCAACTTGGACAAAAACATTCAGTACTTC,CASRNLDKNIQYF
TRBJ1-5,16,TRBV10-3,TRBD1,.,TGTGCCATCAGTGAGAGAGTCAGGGGGCAGCATCAGCCCCAGCATTTT,CAISERVRGQHQPQHF
TRBJ2-1,16,TRBV4-2,TRBD1,few,TGTGCCAGCAGCCAAGATTCGGGACAGGGGTACAATGAGCAGTTCTTC,CASSQDSGQGYNEQFF
TRBJ1-4,13,TRBV6-5,.,.,TGTGCCAGCAAGGGGGGCGGAGGTGAAAAACTGTTTTTT,CASKGGGGEKLFF
TRBJ2-3,15,TRBV4-1,TRBD2,.,TGCGCCAGCAGCCACAGCGGGAGTAGTGCGGATACGCAGTATTTT,CASSHSGSSADTQYF
TRBJ2-1,16,TRBV5-4,TRBD2,.,TGTGCCAGCAGTCCAGGACTAGCGGGGATGTACAATGAGCAGTTCTTC,CASSPGLAGMYNEQFF
TRBJ2-7,15,TRBV10-3,.,.,TGTGCCATCAGTGATTTCTCGACTCCCCCCAACGAGCAGTACTTC,CAISDFSTPPNEQYF
TRBJ2-6,17,TRBV5-5,.,.,TGTGCCAGCAGCCGCGGACATTCAACCTCTGGGGCCAACGTCCTGACTTTC,CASSRGHSTSGANVLTF
TRBJ2-2,14,TRBV13,.,.,TGTGCCAGCAGCGTAGACATCGCTGGCGGGGAGCTGTTTTTT,CASSVDIAGGELFF
TRBJ1-1,13,TRBV5-1,.,.,TGCGCCAGCCAACCCACGGAGAACACTGAAGCTTTCTTT,CASQPTENTEAFF
TRBJ1-1,12,TRBV7-9,TRBD1,.,TGTGCCAGCAGTTCTTGGACAGGTGAAGCTTTCTTT,CASSSWTGEAFF
TRBJ2-1,13,TRBV24-1,.,once,TGTGCCACCAGTGACAGGGTTGAGAATGAGCAGTTCTTC,CATSDRVENEQFF
TRBJ1-4,15,TRBV27,TRBD1,.,TGTGCCAGCAGTTTGCTGGGACAGGGGACGGAAAAACTGTTTTTT,CASSLLGQGTEKLFF
TRBJ1-5,12,TRBV15,.,.,TGTGCCACCAGCAGAGATGTCCAGCCCCAGCATTTT,CATSRDVQPQHF
TRBJ1-1,14,TRBV2,.,.,TGTGCCAGCAGCGACCAGGGTAGAAACACTGAAGCTTTCTTT,CASSDQGRNTEAFF
TRBJ2-1,12,TRBV30,.,once,TGTGCCTGGAGTCCTTCTGCCAATGAGCAGTTCTTC,CAWSPSANEQFF
TRBJ2-7,14,TRBV7-2,.,.,TGTGCCAGCAGCTTAGTAATTGGGGTTAGCGAGCAGTACTTC,CASSLVIGVSEQYF
TRBJ2-7,15,TRBV5-1,TRBD1,.,TGCGCCAGCAGCTTGGAGGGGACAGCTAAAAACGAGCAGTACTTC,CASSLEGTAKNEQYF
TRBJ2-5,14,TRBV2,TRBD2,.,TGTGCCACTACCAGCGGGGGGAACCAAGAGACCCAGTACTTC,CATTSGGNQETQYF
TRBJ2-3,17,TRBV21-1,.,.,TGTGCCAGCAGCCGACTGAAGACTAGCGGGGACCCGGATACGCAGTATTTT,CASSRLKTSGDPDTQYF
TRBJ2-1,16,TRBV3-1/TRBV3-2,TRBD2,.,TGTGCCAGCAGCCAAGGACTAGCGTCCTCCTACAATGAGCAGTTCTTC,CASSQGLASSYNEQFF
TRBJ1-6,14,TRBV6-6,.,.,TGTGCCAGCAGAGGAGGAGTCCGGGAATCACCCCTCCACTTT,CASRGGVRESPLHF
TRBJ2-7,13,TRBV12-3/TRBV12-4,.,.,TGTGCCAGCAGTTTAGGGGGCTCCTACGAGCAGTACTTC,CASSLGGSYEQYF
TRBJ1-4,14,TRBV5-4,.,.,TGTGCCAGCAGCTTGGCGCAGAATAATGAAAAACTGTTTTTT,CASSLAQNNEKLFF
TRBJ2-2,16,TRBV7-2,.,.,TGTGCCAGCAGCTTACTCTCCTCGAGCGGCACCGGGGAGCTGTTTTTT,CASSLLSSSGTGELFF
TRBJ1-3,14,TRBV3-1/TRBV3-2,.,.,TGTGCCAGCAGCCCCGTGGGGACCTCACACACCATATATTTT,CASSPVGTSHTIYF
TRBJ2-1,15,TRBV3-1/TRBV3-2,.,.,TGTGCCAGCAGCCAAGGGGTAGGCTACTACAATGAGCAGTTCTTC,CASSQGVGYYNEQFF
TRBJ2-7,14,TRBV21-1,.,few,TGTGCCAGCACCTATAGCGGGGGACCCTACGAGCAGTACTTC,CASTYSGGPYEQYF
TRBJ2-7,16,TRBV25-1,TRBD1,.,TGTGCCAGCAGTGACACCTCCGGGACAGGGTCCTACGAGCAGTACTTC,CASSDTSGTGSYEQYF
TRBJ1-1,13,TRBV29-1,.,once,TGCAGCGTTGAAGAAGGTGCGGGGAGTGAAGCTTTCTTT,CSVEEGAGSEAFF
TRBJ1-6,16,TRBV15,.,.,TGTGCCACCAGCAGAGACACCTGGGGGGGGAATTCACCCCTCCACTTT,CATSRDTWGGNSPLHF
TRBJ2-2,17,TRBV4-3,TRBD2,.,TGCGCCAGCAGCTCGACTGACCCTTCGGGGGGGGCCGGGGAGCTGTTTTTT,CASSSTDPSGGAGELFF
TRBJ1-5,11,TRBV28,.,.,TGTGCCAGCAGTTTGAGGCAGCCCCAGCATTTT,CASSLRQPQHF
TRBJ2-1,12,TRBV7-2,.,.,TGTGCCAGCAGCCCGCGTAGCCTTGAGCAGTTCTTC,CASSPRSLEQFF
TRBJ2-2,15,TRBV27,.,.,TGTGCCAGCAGTTTATCCCGACTAGTCAGGGGGGAGCTGTTTTTT,CASSLSRLVRGELFF
TRBJ2-6,14,TRBV7-3,.,.,TGTGCCAGCGGCAGAAGCTCTGGGGCCAACGTCCTGACTTTC,CASGRSSGANVLTF
TRBJ2-1,13,TRBV3-1/TRBV3-2,.,.,TGTGCCAGCAGCCAATTTATTAAGGATGAGCAGTTCTTC,CASSQFIKDEQFF
TRBJ1-6,13,TRBV6-4,.,.,TGTGCCAGCAGTGACTCATATAATTCACCCCTCCACTTT,CASSDSYNSPLHF
TRBJ2-3,13,TRBV28,.,.,TGTGCCAGCATCTTACAGGGTACAGATACGCAGTATTTT,CASILQGTDTQYF
TRBJ2-2,14,TRBV7-9,.,.,TGTGCCAGCAGGAGGGGGAGAGCCACCGGGGAGCTGTTTTTT,CASRRGRATGELFF
TRBJ2-3,16,TRBV4-3,TRBD2,.,TGCGCCAGCAGCCTCTCCGGGACTAGCGGATCAGATACGCAGTATTTT,CASSLSGTSGSDTQYF
TRBJ1-1,14,TRBV6-2/TRBV6-3,.,.,TGTGCCAGCATTTACAGTAACATGAACACTGAAGCTTTCTTT,CASIYSNMNTEAFF
TRBJ2-1,15,TRBV2,.,once,TGTGCCAGCAGTGAAGCTGGGAACTCATACAATGAGCAGTTCTTC,CASSEAGNSYNEQFF
TRBJ2-3,16,TRBV7-2,TRBD2,.,TGTGCCAGCAGTATTACTAGCGGGAGAGGAACAGATACGCAGTATTTT,CASSITSGRGTDTQYF
TRBJ1-1,14,TRBV4-1,.,.,TGCGCCAGCAGCCCGGGGCCAGCGAACACTGAAGCTTTCTTT,CASSPGPANTEAFF
TRBJ2-1,15,TRBV9,.,.,TGTGCCAGCAGCGTAGGGCCTAGTTTTGACGATGAGCAGTTCTTC,CASSVGPSFDDEQFF
TRBJ1-5,11,TRBV6-1,.,.,TGTGCCAGCAGTGAGGACGGGAGCCAGCATTTT,CASSEDGSQHF
TRBJ2-7,17,TRBV20-1,TRBD2,.,TGCAGTGCTAGTACCCCGACTAGCGGGAGGACTTATGTCGAGCAGTACTTC,CSASTPTSGRTYVEQYF
TRBJ1-1,15,TRBV19,TRBD1,.,TGTGCCAGTAGTATAGGTACCAGGGGGCAAAATGAAGCTTTCTTT,CASSIGTRGQNEAFF
TRBJ1-2,14,TRBV9,.,.,TGTGCCAGCTTGAGCGCATCGGGGGAGGATGGCTACACCTTC,CASLSASGEDGYTF
TRBJ1-2,14,TRBV13,.,.,TGTGCCAGCAGCTTCGGTCAGGGGTCCTATGGCTACACCTTC,CASSFGQGSYGYTF
TRBJ1-2,15,TRBV7-6,.,few,TGTGCCAGCAGCGCCAATGATGTCGTTCGTGGTGGCTACACCTTC,CASSANDVVRGGYTF
TRBJ1-1,16,TRBV27,.,few,TGTGCCAGCAGTTTTGGGCAGGGACGGGGGAACACTGAAGCTTTCTTT,CASSFGQGRGNTEAFF